This TCR gamma chain appears in the sequencing data of a study of gamma-delta T cells after stem cell transplantation. With CATT, TCRdb re-called clones from the RT-PCR reads. The sample shows around 420 gamma-chain clones, roughly 4.5% of them seen only once. This clone has only a few counts. CDR1 GITISATS and CDR2 ISYDGTV come from the germline V gene (reference sequence). The V segment lost 0 bases and the J segment 7 bases; nucleotides outside the gene matches: 9. The CDR3 contains 18 residues. Input material: gamma-delta T cells. The chain couples TRGV9 to TRGJP. The TCR originated in a human donor. It is not recorded whose cells these are; they may come from a transplant donor. The CDR3 is CALWEVRFGELGKKIKVF. CDR3 nucleotides: TGTGCCTTGTGGGAGGTGCGCTTTGGCGAGTTGGGCAAAAAAATCAAGGTATTT.